The rows below give T cell receptor beta chains drawn from one sample of a study of T cell changes during pregnancy in multiple sclerosis. Generated by immunoSEQ multiplex PCR, the TCRdb table keeps only in-frame clones and is missing some. The sample records 45,000 to 65,000 clones, over 90% being singletons. Sequenced material: CD4+ T cells from peripheral blood mononuclear cells, taken in the second trimester of pregnancy. Source of these receptors: a female donor with multiple sclerosis, enrolled in a pregnancy study. Both conserved end residues are part of each CDR3. Fields, in order: CDR3 protein, clone size, V gene. Clone size is shown for a subset of rows, as once, few, many or a class of expanded clone.

CDR3: CASSPRTGGGDTQYF
size: -
V: TRBV18

CDR3: CASKRGGYNEQFF
size: -
V: TRBV27

CDR3: CASSITTGRSTEAFF
size: -
V: TRBV19

CDR3: CATSGRGLGEQFF
size: few
V: TRBV15

CDR3: CAWSFWNTGELFF
size: -
V: TRBV30

CDR3: CASSPLGGVDEQYF
size: -
V: TRBV18

CDR3: CASSLAVPEKLFF
size: once
V: TRBV5-1

CDR3: CASSLTGSWQETQYF
size: -
V: TRBV7-3

CDR3: CAWSRVNYGYTF
size: -
V: TRBV30

CDR3: CASNSRQRANVLTF
size: -
V: TRBV6-5

CDR3: CASGQGASGNTIYF
size: -
V: TRBV2